This T cell receptor beta chain was profiled in a study of blood T cell repertoires in COVID-19. The table came from immunoSEQ multiplex PCR; TCRdb's copy has only in-frame clones and leaves some out. The sample has about 160,000 clones; 65% to 85% are singletons. The ends were cut back, 1 base at V and 4 bases at J, with 8 bases in the middle. CDR3 length: 14 residues. Germline loops: CDR1 PRHDT, CDR2 FYEKMQ (reference sequence). This clonotype was sampled from a middle-aged woman with acute COVID-19. The chain is built from TRBV13 and TRBJ1-3; D is ambiguous. What was sequenced was PBMCs or T cells enriched from blood (not recorded which). The CDR3 bases are TGTGCCAGCAGCTTAGACCCCCAGGGAAACACCATATATTTT. The encoded protein is CASSLDPQGNTIYF.